This is a list of T cell receptor beta chains from one sample in a study of cytomegalovirus exposure and HLA in healthy donors. Sequenced by immunoSEQ multiplex PCR; TCRdb stores in-frame clones only, minus some. This table holds about 200,000 clones, 82% found once. The specimen was PBMCs. These receptors originate from a woman aged 35 to 49 in good health and CMV-seronegative. Each CDR3 is given without its conserved first and last residue.

>TRBV5-1
ASSYDLHGYT
>TRBV28
ASTVGGAGELF
>TRBV15
ATSRGADRGETQY
>TRBV11-2
ASSWGRDIQETQY
>TRBV30
AWIAGLAGINEQF
>TRBV10-3
AIGLAGVGYNEQF
>TRBV9
ASSPGLAGTYEQY
>TRBV19
ASKQMENYGYT
>TRBV28
ASSSVGLHNQPQH
>TRBV5-1
ASRRTANEKLF
>TRBV11-2
ASSQGLVALEQY
>TRBV28
ASMTGGRHNEQF
>TRBV9
ASSGAGTGAYEQY
>TRBV27
ASTLVGGVLSEQY
>TRBV19
ASTGFEAGNTIY
>TRBV2
ASSEDQGAVADTQY
>TRBV12-5
ASGFHDTTYEQY
>TRBV2
ASSEATGFSGNTIY
>TRBV5-1
ASSFSGRARTGELF
>TRBV7-2
ASSPKGGTGYEQY
>TRBV29-1
SAGPGTGTYEQY
>TRBV7-8
ASNFLAGGYNEQF
>TRBV5-1
ASSLGVGQGLYEQY
>TRBV19
ASSRIGTDEAF
>TRBV4-1
ASSQGGNTEAF
>TRBV9
ASSSGLPYNEQF
>TRBV6-5
ASSYDVNGEQY
>TRBV5-1
ASSLDRIYGYT
>TRBV6-1
ASNPGLGSGELF
>TRBV4-2
ASSQDHRAGEETQY
>TRBV2
ASSESGSLQETQY
>TRBV30
AWSDIRSNEQF
>TRBV6-4
ASSDGEDEAF
>TRBV14
ASSLGRQGLRYRNTEAF
>TRBV27
ASSFERDYGYT
>TRBV27
ASSFQGSYEQY
>TRBV5-1
ASSFGAGGGQETQY
>TRBV27
ASSPREGEKLF
>TRBV5-1
ASSWAAGGNEQF
>TRBV4-1
ASSPGTGGIRYGYT
>TRBV7-9
ASSSPGKTYEQY
>TRBV9
ASSVAGQETQY
>TRBV5-1
ASSLSGTANTGELF
>TRBV18
ASSPSGSSEQY
>TRBV27
ASSGQVAGANVLT
>TRBV2
ASSHKGGNEQF
>TRBV2
ASSSLAGGPNTQY
>TRBV9
ASSLSPKRVGTEAF
>TRBV18
ASSPPGQGADTQY
>TRBV6-1
AGRQGSSTDTQY